The 10 T cell receptor beta chains presented below share a single source sample, sequenced in a study of CD8+CD57+ T cells in acquired aplastic anemia. Patients chosen for sequencing had CD8+CD57+ cells that had expanded, as shown by flow cytometry. Profiles of TCR beta VDJ and CDR3 were generated from a genomic DNA template. From the reads, TCRdb called clonotypes with MiXCR, one entry per CDR3 protein. The sample contains approximately 190,000 distinct CDR3 sequences, 48% of which appear only once. Sequenced sample: sorted CD4+, CD8+, or CD8+CD57+ T cells (not recorded which) from PBMCs. These receptor sequences come from a human donor with aplastic anemia.

As to this clonotype: Possible read error: a much larger clone is one base away. V and J are TRBV6-1 and TRBJ2-7, with D unresolved. CDR3 length: 12 residues. The germline CDR1 and CDR2 sequences are MNHNS and SASEGT. The CDR3 DNA reads TGTGCCAGCAGTGCGATAGCCTACGGGCAGTACTTC. It encodes CASSAIAYGQYF.

The rearrangement uses TRBV20-1 and TRBJ1-1; possibly TRBD1 for D (6 bases). Trimming removed 6 bases at V and 4 bases at J, with 18 bases between. CDR1 DFQATT and CDR2 SNEGSKA come from the germline V gene (reference sequence). The length of the CDR3 is 14 residues. The CDR3 DNA reads TGCAGTGCCTCCCACGTGGCAGGGGTCACTGAAGCTTTCTTT. Translating gives CSASHVAGVTEAFF.

The V call is TRBV6-1, the J call TRBJ1-5; the D is unclear. Germline assignment: CDR1 MNHNS and CDR2 SASEGT. V dropped 6 bases and J dropped 3 bases, with 6 bases sitting between them. CDR3 length: 12 residues. This CDR3 is CASRAFNQPQHF. The DNA of the CDR3 is TGTGCCAGCAGAGCCTTCAATCAGCCCCAGCATTTT.

This clonotype was observed a few times. The CDR3 is CASSPRDKSYEQYF. In DNA, the CDR3 is TGTGCCAGCTCTCCCCGGGACAAATCCTACGAGCAGTACTTC. The chain joins TRBV19 to TRBJ2-7; D might be TRBD1 (6 bases). Per the germline V gene, CDR1 is LNHDA and CDR2 is SQIVND (reference sequence). The CDR3 runs 14 residues. V lost 9 bases to trimming and J lost 1 base, with 16 bases between them.

A remark on this clonotype: Being one base from a much bigger clone, this may be a read error. The genes are TRBV2 and TRBJ2-3; either TRBD1 or TRBD2 may supply D (5 bases each). Germline V gives CDR1 SNHLY, CDR2 FYNNEI. V lost 5 bases to trimming and J lost 4 bases, with 16 bases between them. The CDR3 spans 15 residues. CDR3 amino acids: CASSFRRGSADTQYF. CDR3 bases: TGTGCCAGCAGTTTTAGAAGGGGTAGCGCAGATACGCAGTATTTT.

The rearrangement uses TRBV15 and TRBJ1-4, with unresolved D. From germline, CDR1 is LNHNV and CDR2 YYDKDF (reference sequence). Trimming removed 5 bases at V and 8 bases at J, with 12 bases between. The length of the CDR3 is 13 residues. CDR3 coding DNA: TGTGCCACCAGCCCACCTGAACGAGAAAAACTGTTTTTT. Residues: CATSPPEREKLFF. The variable domain in full, with the rest retrieved from reference TRBV15 and TRBJ1-4, is DAMVIQNPRYQVTQFGKPVTLSCSQTLNHNVMYWYQQKSSQAPKLLFHYYDKDFNNEADTPDNFQSRRPNTSFCFLDIRSPGLGDTAMYLCATSPPEREKLFFGSGTQLSVL.

As regards this clonotype: Just one base apart from a much larger clone, this may be a read error. The chain employs TRBV20-1 and TRBJ2-7, with D maybe TRBD2 (5 bases). This CDR3 is built from 13 residues. In germline, CDR1 is DFQATT, CDR2 SNEGSKA (reference sequence). CDR3 DNA sequence: TGCGGTGCCTCCCCGGGATCGAACTACGAGCAGTACTTC. Its translation: CGASPGSNYEQYF.

A single count supports this clonotype. The chain combines TRBV2 with TRBJ2-5; TRBD2 might be the D (6 bases). The V gene lost 3 bases and the J gene lost 5 bases, with 13 bases spanning the gap. This CDR3 region has 14 residues. The germline V gene has CDR1 SNHLY and CDR2 FYNNEI. This CDR3 reads CASSEASVEETQYF. The CDR3 coding sequence is TGTGCCAGCAGTGAGGCTAGCGTGGAGGAGACCCAGTACTTC.

This clonotype was picked up many times. This rearrangement joins TRBV2 to TRBJ2-2; D may be TRBD2 (5 bases). Trimming pared 9 bases from V and 1 base from J, leaving 15 bases between. In germline, CDR1 is SNHLY, CDR2 FYNNEI. The CDR3 consists of 15 residues. CDR3 DNA: TGTGCCAGAAACCGCCGGGAAGGGAACACCGGGGAGCTGTTTTTT. Amino acids: CARNRREGNTGELFF.

In its sample, this clonotype was seen many times. This chain connects TRBV4-2 to TRBJ2-3; TRBD1 aligns across 7 bases. V shed 8 bases, J shed 6 bases, and the junction held 17 bases outside the gene matches. The CDR3 consists of 16 residues. Germline assignment: CDR1 LGHNA and CDR2 YNFKEQ. CDR3 region: CASSPVAGGSVDTQYF. The CDR3 nucleotides are TGTGCCAGCTCCCCCGTCGCAGGGGGATCTGTCGATACGCAGTATTTT.